The sequence of this T cell receptor beta chain was determined in a study of OX40 agonist ivuxolimab in advanced cancers. V lost 0 bases to trimming and J lost 5 bases, with 12 bases between them. Germline V gives CDR1 GTSNPN, CDR2 SVGIG (reference sequence). The CDR3 is 14 amino acids. On this clone itself: Antigen unknown.

The data were produced by immunoSEQ multiplex PCR, yet TCRdb's version contains in-frame clones alone and is incomplete. The top ten clones hold about 0.51% of a sample with tens of thousands of clones, about 91% of them seen once. Findings of the study overall: On average, CD8+ T cells had more expanded clones than CD4+.

This sequence originates from an adult with an advanced solid tumor such as melanoma, head and neck, liver or kidney cancer. The source material was CD4+ or CD8+ T cells sorted from blood, sampled in a trial of the OX40 agonist ivuxolimab. This chain links TRBV30 with TRBJ2-3, with D perhaps TRBD2 (5 bases). The DNA for the CDR3 is TGTGCCTGGAGTGTAATAGCGATTGGAGATACGCAGTATTTT. Translated, it gives CAWSVIAIGDTQYF.